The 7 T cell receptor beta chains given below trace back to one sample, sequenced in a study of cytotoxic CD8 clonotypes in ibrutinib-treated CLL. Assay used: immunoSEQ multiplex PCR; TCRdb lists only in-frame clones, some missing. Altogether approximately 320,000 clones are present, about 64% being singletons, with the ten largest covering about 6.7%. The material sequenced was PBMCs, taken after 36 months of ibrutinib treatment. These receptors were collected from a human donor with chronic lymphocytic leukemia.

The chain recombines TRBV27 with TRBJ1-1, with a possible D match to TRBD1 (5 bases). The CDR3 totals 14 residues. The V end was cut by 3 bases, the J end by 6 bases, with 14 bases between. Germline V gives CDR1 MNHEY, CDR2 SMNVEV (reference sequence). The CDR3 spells CASSFSPGRPEAFF. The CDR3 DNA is TGTGCCAGCAGTTTCAGCCCGGGACGGCCTGAAGCTTTCTTT.

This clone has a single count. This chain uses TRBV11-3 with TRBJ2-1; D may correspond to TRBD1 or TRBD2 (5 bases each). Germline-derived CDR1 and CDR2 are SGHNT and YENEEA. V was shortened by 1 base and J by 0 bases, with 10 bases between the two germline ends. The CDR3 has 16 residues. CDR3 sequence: CASSLAGPTSYNEQFF. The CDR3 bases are TGTGCCAGCAGCTTAGCGGGACCTACCTCCTACAATGAGCAGTTCTTC.

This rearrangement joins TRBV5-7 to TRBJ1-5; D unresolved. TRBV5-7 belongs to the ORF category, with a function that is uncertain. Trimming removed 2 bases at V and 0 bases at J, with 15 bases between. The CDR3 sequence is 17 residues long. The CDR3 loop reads CASSFSSVTYSNQPQHF. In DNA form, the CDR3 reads TGTGCCAGCAGCTTTTCGTCCGTCACCTATAGCAATCAGCCCCAGCATTTT.

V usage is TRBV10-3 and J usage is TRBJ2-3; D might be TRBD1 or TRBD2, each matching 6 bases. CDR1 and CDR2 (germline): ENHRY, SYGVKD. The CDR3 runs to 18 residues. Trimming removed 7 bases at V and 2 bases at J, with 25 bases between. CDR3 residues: CAITEGGLPWPNTDTQYF. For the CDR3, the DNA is TGTGCCATCACCGAGGGGGGACTCCCTTGGCCAAACACAGATACGCAGTATTTT.

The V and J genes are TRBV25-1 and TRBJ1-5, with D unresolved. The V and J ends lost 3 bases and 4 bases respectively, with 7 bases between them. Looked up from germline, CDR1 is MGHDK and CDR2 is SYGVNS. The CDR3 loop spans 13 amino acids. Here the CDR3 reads CASSDLGNQPQHF. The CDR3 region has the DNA TGTGCCAGCAGTGATCTGGGGAATCAGCCCCAGCATTTT. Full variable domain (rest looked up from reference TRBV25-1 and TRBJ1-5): EADIYQTPRYLVIGTGKKITLECSQTMGHDKMYWYQQDPGMELHLIHYSYGVNSTEKGDLSSESTVSRIRTEHFPLTLESARPSHTSQYLCASSDLGNQPQHFGDGTRLSIL.

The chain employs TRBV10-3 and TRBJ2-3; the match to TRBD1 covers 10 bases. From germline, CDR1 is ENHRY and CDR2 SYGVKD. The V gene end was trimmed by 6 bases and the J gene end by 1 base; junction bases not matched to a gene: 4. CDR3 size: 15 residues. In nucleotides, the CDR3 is TGTGCCATCAGGACCGGGACAGGGGGCACAGATACGCAGTATTTT. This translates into CAIRTGTGGTDTQYF.

In DNA form, the CDR3 reads TGCGCCAGCAGCCCCGGACTAGCGGGAGGGGTATACAATGAGCAGTTCTTC. Its translation: CASSPGLAGGVYNEQFF. The V gene is TRBV4-1, the J gene TRBJ2-1, with TRBD2 matching over 15 bases. The germline CDR1 and CDR2 sequences are MGHRA and YSYEKL. There are 17 residues in the CDR3. After removal of 4 bases from V and 4 bases from J, the junction contained 5 bases not matched to a gene.